These 23 T cell receptor beta chains were all obtained from the same sample, sequenced in a study of vaccination effects on CD4 cells after COVID-19. Generated by immunoSEQ multiplex PCR, the TCRdb table keeps only in-frame clones and is missing some. The data contain 25,000 or so clones, more than 60% of them singletons. The antigens for these receptors are not known. Antigen-specific CD4+ T cells were expanded with viral peptide pools in the ViraFEST assay before sequencing. With more than nine days of culture completed, CD4+ T cells were isolated. Everyone in the study got two shots of either the BNT162b2 or mRNA-1273 vaccine. This specimen consisted of CD4+ T cells from PBMCs cultured with SARS-CoV-2 spike peptides, obtained after COVID-19 vaccination. All receptors come from a human donor who received a COVID-19 vaccine.

This clone was counted a few times. V and J are TRBV4-1 and TRBJ1-1, with no clear D. Trimming shortened V by 1 base and J by 7 bases, and 19 bases separated the two germline ends. The CDR3 is 16 amino acids. CDR1 is MGHRA, CDR2 YSYEKL, per germline. The CDR3 loop is CASSQANLISRGEAFF. The CDR3 region has the DNA TGCGCCAGCAGCCAAGCAAACCTAATATCCCGGGGTGAAGCTTTCTTT.

The gene calls are TRBV6-4 and TRBJ2-5; 14 bases match TRBD2. CDR1 and CDR2 from the germline V gene are MRHNA and SNTAGT. CDR3 length: 16 amino acids. The V and J ends lost 4 bases and 1 base, in that order; junction bases with no gene match: 2. For the CDR3, the DNA is TGTGCCAGCAGTGCCGGGACTAGCGGGGGCCAAGAGACCCAGTACTTC. It is translated as CASSAGTSGGQETQYF.

CDR3 amino acids: CASSPDMRVGEQYF. The CDR3 region has the DNA TGCGCCAGCAGTCCCGACATGAGGGTTGGCGAGCAGTACTTC. The chain recombines TRBV10-1 with TRBJ2-7, with TRBD2 as a possible D gene (5 bases). Between the trimmed V and J ends, which lost 5 bases and 6 bases, there was a span of 17 bases. Germline lookup yields CDR1 WNHNN and CDR2 SYGVQD (reference sequence). The CDR3 consists of 14 residues.

This clone has only a few counts. CDR3 in amino acids: CASSFSPEAGGRDTQYF. The CDR3 DNA is TGCGCCAGCAGTTTTTCCCCGGAGGCAGGGGGACGAGATACGCAGTATTTT. The chain employs TRBV5-1 and TRBJ2-3; 7 bases are shared with TRBD1. Germline V gene sequence: CDR1 SGHRS, CDR2 YFSETQ. The length of the CDR3 is 17 residues. Losses at the gene ends were 5 bases for V and 5 bases for J; bases not matched to a gene: 17.

The chain has TRBV2 and TRBJ2-3, with 8 positions matching TRBD2. CDR3 size: 15 residues. Germline lookup yields CDR1 SNHLY and CDR2 FYNNEI. Trimming cost V 4 bases and J 1 base; bases outside gene matches: 4. CDR3 sequence (DNA): TGTGCCAGCAGTGTTCTAGCGGGCCGCACAGATACGCAGTATTTT. This encodes CASSVLAGRTDTQYF.

The chain recombines TRBV2 with TRBJ2-2, with 7 bases lining up with TRBD1. Germline CDR1 reads SNHLY; CDR2 reads FYNNEI. With V trimmed by 5 bases and J by 11 bases, 8 bases remained unmatched. CDR3 length: 13 residues. Here the CDR3 reads CASSQTGYSELFF. The CDR3 nucleotides are TGTGCCAGCAGTCAGACAGGGTATAGCGAGCTGTTTTTT.

CDR3 in amino acids: CAWSFVQSTLYGYTF. The CDR3 DNA reads TGTGCCTGGAGTTTCGTTCAGTCCACGCTCTATGGCTACACCTTC. V usage is TRBV30 and J usage is TRBJ1-2; D not certain. Looked up from germline, CDR1 is GTSNPN and CDR2 is SVGIG (reference sequence). V was cut by 2 bases and J by 4 bases, with 17 bases left in between. This CDR3 comprises 15 residues.

The rearrangement uses TRBV7-9 and TRBJ2-5, with a tentative D call TRBD2 (5 bases). The ends were cut back, 1 base at V and 0 bases at J, with 12 bases in the middle. This CDR3 is built from 16 residues. CDR1 is SEHNR and CDR2 is FQNEAQ in the germline V gene (reference sequence). The CDR3 here is CASSLGSASYQETQYF. As DNA, the CDR3 is TGTGCCAGCAGCTTAGGGTCGGCTAGCTACCAAGAGACCCAGTACTTC.

This chain joins TRBV6-2 or TRBV6-3 and TRBJ2-1; 7 nucleotides match TRBD1. Looked up from germline, CDR1 is MNHEY and CDR2 is SVGEGT. This CDR3 contains 17 residues. The V segment lost 0 bases and the J segment 3 bases; nucleotides outside the gene matches: 8. CDR3 amino acids: CASSYSNSGTVYNEQFF. The CDR3 nucleotides are TGTGCCAGCAGTTACTCGAATTCAGGGACAGTCTACAATGAGCAGTTCTTC.

The chain combines TRBV5-6 with TRBJ2-2; 15 bases agree with TRBD2. CDR1 and CDR2 from the germline V gene are SGHDT and YYEEEE. V gave up 3 bases and J gave up 6 bases; unmatched junction bases: 6. The CDR3 spans 17 residues. CDR3 sequence reads: CASSSLGLAGGPGELFF. CDR3 DNA sequence: TGTGCCAGCAGCTCACTAGGACTAGCGGGAGGGCCCGGGGAGCTGTTTTTT.

This clone came up a few times. The DNA for the CDR3 is TGCGCCAGCGGGTCGGAAACTAATGAAAAACTGTTTTTT. As protein: CASGSETNEKLFF. The chain uses TRBV5-1 and TRBJ1-4; D is ambiguous. Germline loops: CDR1 SGHRS, CDR2 YFSETQ. Trimming took off 7 bases at V and 1 base at J, with 8 bases between the two ends. The CDR3 has 13 amino acids.

This clone has more than one count but fewer than ten. V is TRBV29-1 and J is TRBJ1-5; no firm D call. The CDR3 runs to 12 residues. Trimming took 4 bases from V and 0 from J, leaving 4 bases between them. The germline gives CDR1 SQVTM, CDR2 ANQGSEA. The chain's CDR3 is CSVVDSNQPQHF. CDR3 DNA sequence: TGCAGCGTTGTGGATAGCAATCAGCCCCAGCATTTT.

This chain connects TRBV9 to TRBJ2-1; D gene unclear. V dropped 0 bases and J dropped 5 bases, with 6 bases sitting between them. The CDR3 length is 13 residues. Germline V gene lookup returns CDR1 SGDLS and CDR2 YYNGEE. The CDR3 protein is CASSVAENNEQFF. As DNA, the CDR3 is TGTGCCAGCAGCGTAGCTGAAAACAATGAGCAGTTCTTC.

The gene calls are TRBV7-6 and TRBJ2-1, with TRBD2 matching over 13 bases. Germline CDR1 is SGHVS and CDR2 is FNYEAQ. The CDR3 extends over 16 amino acids. J was trimmed by 10 bases and V by 2 bases; bases with no gene match: 8. CDR3 residues: CASSLTTGTSGEEQFF. CDR3 DNA: TGTGCCAGCAGCTTAACGACCGGGACTAGCGGGGAAGAGCAGTTCTTC.

This chain connects TRBV4-1 to TRBJ1-5, with D perhaps matching TRBD1 (6 bases). The ends were cut back, 0 bases at V and 7 bases at J, with 16 bases in the middle. This CDR3 has 16 amino acids. Germline values: CDR1 MGHRA, CDR2 YSYEKL. This chain's CDR3 is CASSQDPTGRWQPQHF. CDR3 DNA sequence: TGCGCCAGCAGCCAAGATCCCACAGGGCGATGGCAGCCCCAGCATTTT.

The genes are TRBV21-1 and TRBJ2-2. TRBV21-1 is noted as a pseudogene. CDR3 length: 16 amino acids. The CDR3 spells CASSKGPCDNTGELFF. The CDR3, as DNA: TGTGCCAGCAGCAAAGGTCCCTGTGATAACACCGGGGAGCTGTTTTTT.

This clone was detected a few times. The J gene is TRBJ1-3, the V gene TRBV29-1, with TRBD1 as a possible D gene (5 bases). This CDR3 is 12 amino acids long. CDR1 is SQVTM, CDR2 ANQGSEA, per germline. The V gene lost 4 bases and the J gene lost 2 bases, with 6 bases spanning the gap. CDR3 nucleotide sequence: TGCAGCGTTGGCAGGGCTGGAAACACCATATATTTT. Its protein is CSVGRAGNTIYF.

The CDR3 loop is CASSFIVRELFF. The CDR3 DNA reads as TGTGCCAGCAGCTTCATCGTTAGGGAGCTGTTTTTT. The rearrangement links TRBV7-9 to TRBJ2-2, with D uncertain. The V end was cut by 3 bases, the J end by 9 bases, with 8 bases between. The CDR3 spans 12 residues. Germline V gene lookup returns CDR1 SEHNR and CDR2 FQNEAQ (reference sequence).

Here the CDR3 DNA reads TGTGCCACCAGTGAAGGGGGAGGGGGGAACACTGAAGCTTTCTTT. Translating gives CATSEGGGGNTEAFF. The gene calls are TRBV24-1 and TRBJ1-1, with D maybe TRBD1 (6 bases). Trimming took 4 bases from V and 1 from J, leaving 12 bases between them. The CDR3 totals 15 residues. Germline CDR1 and CDR2: KGHDR and SFDVKD.

The rearrangement uses TRBV2 and TRBJ2-6; possible D gene TRBD2, 5 bases. Trimming removed 6 bases from V and 1 base from J, with 7 bases in between. The CDR3 is 14 amino acids. Per the germline V gene, CDR1 is SNHLY and CDR2 is FYNNEI. CDR3 loop: CASRRASGANVLTF. The CDR3 DNA reads as TGTGCCAGCAGGAGGGCTTCTGGGGCCAACGTCCTGACTTTC.

CDR3 in amino acids: CASSDTGDGYTF. Here the CDR3 DNA reads TGCGCCAGCAGCGACACAGGGGATGGCTACACCTTC. The rearrangement joins TRBV5-1 to TRBJ1-2; 7 positions match TRBD1. This CDR3 has 12 residues. Germline CDR1 is SGHRS and CDR2 is YFSETQ. V gave up 4 bases and J gave up 6 bases; unmatched junction bases: 3.

The chain has TRBV4-1 and TRBJ2-7; TRBD2 aligns across 10 bases. Germline V gene data show CDR1 as MGHRA and CDR2 as YSYEKL. The trim removed 2 bases at V and 6 bases at J, leaving 7 bases unmatched. The CDR3 loop spans 15 amino acids. The chain's CDR3 is CASSQRLAGRVEQYF. In DNA, the CDR3 is TGCGCCAGCAGCCAAAGACTAGCGGGTAGGGTCGAGCAGTACTTC.

This clone has more than one count but fewer than ten. J is TRBJ2-7 and V is TRBV19; TRBD2 agrees at 8 bases. The germline V gene encodes CDR1 LNHDA and CDR2 SQIVND (reference sequence). CDR3 size: 11 residues. CDR3 sequence: CASGSSYEQYF. The CDR3 DNA follows: TGTGCAAGCGGGAGCTCCTACGAGCAGTACTTC.